This TCR beta chain was obtained from a study of cytomegalovirus exposure and HLA in healthy donors (dated by TCRdb to the late 2010s). Study-level background: In an earlier analysis of about 560 of the donors, 250 to 350 Gb of sequence data and 90 million to 120 million unique TCR beta sequences from roughly 200 million T cells were reported. An early release that covered more than 550 HLA-typed donors contained approximately 300 gigabases of sequencing data and 80 million or so unique TCR sequences. Among the approximately 430 genotyped donors, around 81% belonged to the genetic ancestry cluster associated with self-reported Caucasian donors. The study was designed to test whether signatures of past pathogen exposure could be identified by cataloging public T cell receptors. The study profiled the T cell repertoires of some 610 subjects by immunosequencing and related them to cytomegalovirus serostatus. In addition to the first cohort of hundreds of subjects, a separate validation cohort of 120 different subjects was used. To predict cytomegalovirus infection status, the study combined high-throughput TCR immunosequencing, statistical association of individual TCRs with disease status, and machine learning. To study patterns of TCR occurrence, a later analysis re-analyzed previously published TCR beta repertoires from 500 to 850 donors and added high-resolution HLA genotyping. Rather than drawing on any new phenotypic data, the later analysis identified candidate immune exposures from TCR beta sequences and the way those sequences occurred across donors. In an earlier analysis of 500 to 650 of the donors, high-throughput TCR beta sequencing was used to judge whether each TCR beta V gene segment behaved as functional or pseudogenic. Donor age, sex, ethnicity and CMV serostatus were compiled together with the repertoire data. A later genetic analysis used genome-wide SNP genotypes for about 60% of the roughly 700 donors, treating that subset as a discovery cohort. Every repertoire in the discovery cohort had been generated on one and the same sequencing platform. Class I and class II HLA loci were covered by the typing at four-digit resolution. The number of typed donors differed by locus: about 629-630 for A, B, C, DRB1 and DQB1; approximately 520 for DQA1; approximately 610 for DPA1; and 400 to 480 for DPB1. Roughly five DR-DQ haplotypes were handled as single units for association and clustering because linkage in the cohort was strong. Across about 370 genotyped donors of the cohort, an average of approximately 240,000 unique TCR beta nucleotide sequences per donor were sequenced, and 15% to 20% of those sequences were non-productive. The full study reports these points: The authors suggested that the approach could potentially be generalized to other disease states and immunological phenotypes. In a later genetic analysis, a missense DCLRE1C variant was associated with V-gene and J-gene trimming of TCR beta chains, and the association was replicated in an independent cohort. A few of the identified cytomegalovirus-associated TCR beta chains were confirmed in vitro to be specific for cytomegalovirus antigens. In an earlier analysis of some 540 of the donors, most TCR beta V segments appeared in productive rearrangements about 90% or about 30% of the time, broadly matching IMGT annotations. In a later analysis, HLA-associated TCR beta chains showed more clonal expansion and lower generation probabilities than non-associated chains that were equally common. Cytomegalovirus status was reported to be diagnosed by the classifier with high specificity and sensitivity in both the original and validation cohorts. Some IMGT-functional V segments, including TRBV6-2 and TRBV6-3, could not be told apart with the 87-base-pair reads, so those segments were excluded. In a later analysis, the rate of TCR association differed among HLA loci, with DRB1 alleles having the most associated TCRs and HLA-C alleles having the fewest. Sequencing depth was assumed to be roughly uniform across donors in the presence/absence analyses, though that assumption may not hold. A later analysis found that most CMV-associated TCR beta chains appeared HLA-restricted, with HLA associations seemingly driven largely by CMV exposure. A further reported finding was that TCR beta sequences accurately predicted the HLA-A and HLA-B alleles for most subjects in the first cohort. In this cohort, only TCR beta chains were sequenced, and detectable features were limited by the absence of alpha or paired-chain data. A group of highly shared sequence variants was considered likely to be a technical artifact of the sequencing pipeline. Compared with the roughly 670-donor mean, donors in an Asian-associated ancestry cluster had fewer N-insertions in productive TCRs, according to a later genetic analysis. A total of fewer than 200 TCR beta chains were listed by the study as associated with cytomegalovirus. Because counts were too low, 15 or so rarely observed V segments, including chromosome 9 orphons, were excluded from the earlier analysis of a few hundred of the donors. Because HLA typing was missing for some donors at each locus, association tests included only the typed subset. Immune exposure information for the cohort was limited to CMV serostatus. According to a later analysis, parvovirus B19, influenza, CMV and Epstein-Barr virus appeared linked to several top co-occurrence clusters. Most TCR sequences were observed very rarely across donors, whereas some public TCRs were present in many individuals. Correlated functional status among segregating V segments might be attributable to linkage disequilibrium, but an unknown experimental factor could not be ruled out. Assigning TCR associations to individual alleles was difficult when HLA alleles, especially DR and DQ, strongly co-occurred. At a false discovery rate of 0.05, a later analysis linked about 16,000 TCR beta sequences to specific HLA alleles.

The cohort comprised around 690 healthy bone marrow donors. All cohort members were sampled while nominally healthy, although unrecorded immune exposures were likely present. The donor tested CMV seropositive, placing the donor among the approximately 290 seropositive members of the cohort. Every donor gave a peripheral blood sample, and the peripheral blood mononuclear cells from that sample were used for TCR beta sequencing. The Qiagen DNeasy Blood Extraction Kit was used to extract genomic DNA from the blood cell samples. Library method: the immunoSEQ multiplex PCR assay. A mixture of 60 forward primers for TCR Vbeta segments and 13 reverse primers for TCR Jbeta segments was used in the multiplex PCR. The CDR3 region of rearranged TCR beta genes was amplified from genomic DNA by a multiplex PCR assay. Amplified TCR beta libraries were sequenced as 87-base-pair reads on the Illumina HiSeq System. Under the source paper's analysis protocol: A later analysis counted tens of millions of unique TCR beta chains across the 500 to 850 repertoires, and some 11 million of these chains were shared by at least two donors. Raw reads were error-corrected and collapsed into unique sequences by a nearest-neighbor algorithm in which closely related sequences were merged to remove PCR and sequencing errors. CDR3 sequences were aligned to IMGT reference sequences to assign V, D and J gene segments. For a sequence to be retained, at least a six-nucleotide match to both a V gene segment and a J gene segment was required. Rearrangements were called productive when the CDR3 lacked stop codons and stayed in frame with V and J; all others were non-productive. CDR3 was defined according to IMGT convention as the region running from the second conserved V-encoded cysteine to the conserved J-encoded phenylalanine. In an earlier analysis of roughly 610 of the donors, sequences lacking an unambiguous match to a single V gene segment were excluded. An earlier analysis of almost 600 of the donors classified V segments as functional when productive rearrangements were above 56.7% and as segregating when the standard deviation between donors was above 5%. A statistical classification framework was built for diagnosing cytomegalovirus status from the catalog of TCR beta chain sequences. A later analysis assigned V and J genes by comparing TCR nucleotide sequences with IMGT/GENE-DB human TR gene sequences. The TCRdist pipeline was used in a later analysis to assign CDR3 sequences and most-parsimonious VDJ recombination scenarios. In a later analysis, every TCR beta chain was defined by the combination of its CDR3 amino acid sequence and its V-gene family, and reads without a unique V-gene family were dropped. A later analysis removed several hundred highly shared, low-generation-probability nucleotide sequences to deal with suspected cross-contamination and a sequencing artifact. In a later analysis, a clonal expansion index was calculated for each public chain from normalized within-repertoire ranks of inferred template counts. A later analysis computed generation probabilities with a VDJ recombination model fitted to out-of-frame rearrangements, and checked the results against IGoR. In a later analysis, hypergeometric tests were used to score TCR-TCR, TCR-HLA and TCR-CMV co-occurrence, with a repertoire-size bias correction applied to TCR pairs. To estimate false discovery rates, a later analysis permuted the HLA or CMV assignments 20 times. In a later analysis, co-occurring TCRs were grouped using DBSCAN, with TCRdist sequence similarity added in when clustering inside HLA-allele-positive subsets. Co-occurrence clustering excluded repertoires with fewer than 30,000 or more than 120,000 public chains, plus five with anomalous nucleotide sharing. TCRdb limited this immuneACCESS table to in-frame rearrangements with V and J called. A share of clones is missing; checked studies link under half to unresolved V genes, and the rest is unexplained. Clone size and the V and J calls come from that table; the DNA yielded D and trimming. The sample includes about 220,000 clones, with over 80% observed a single time. The top ten hold about 6% of the sample.

The CDR3 spans 14 residues, from the cysteine through the phenylalanine. Kept here is only the CDR3 DNA, which spans 42 bases and is read in frame from base 1. V is pared back by 1 base and J by 2 bases, with 9 bases lying between the germline termini. In the germline V gene, CDR1 corresponds to SGHAT and CDR2 to FQNNGV. The count of this clone is one. Its antigen is currently not known. No quality values exist for individual bases; no much larger clone is one base distant. The receptor comes from a man in his forties or fifties in good health and CMV-seropositive. This sequence uses TRBV11-2 and TRBJ2-7; tentative D gene TRBD2, with 6 bases matching. The specimen sequenced was PBMCs. The CDR3 protein sequence reads: CASSLVSGAYEQYF. Read as DNA, the sequence is TGTGCCAGCAGCTTAGTTAGCGGCGCCTACGAGCAGTACTTC.